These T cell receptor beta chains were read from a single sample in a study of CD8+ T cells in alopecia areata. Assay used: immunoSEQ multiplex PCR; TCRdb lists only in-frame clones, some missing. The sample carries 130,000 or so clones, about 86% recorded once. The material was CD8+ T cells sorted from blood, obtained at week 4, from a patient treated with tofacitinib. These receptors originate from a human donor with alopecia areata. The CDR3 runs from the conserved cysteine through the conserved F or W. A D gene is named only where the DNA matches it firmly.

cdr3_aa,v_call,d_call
CASSLASTGELFF,TRBV5-6,-
CASSLEPGTGTGELFF,TRBV11-2,-
CASSLQGAYSYEQYF,TRBV5-6,TRBD1
CASSLTERNSPLHF,TRBV7-9,-
CAISDGTSNEQFF,TRBV10-3,TRBD2
CASSNFSGANVLTF,TRBV2,-
CASSLVGGSGNEQFF,TRBV7-8,TRBD2
CSVEGRGRGETQYF,TRBV29-1,-
CASPGLAGTDEQFF,TRBV2,TRBD2
CSVEAWTGAIYEQYF,TRBV29-1,TRBD1
CASSYPGGADYGYTF,TRBV6-6,-
CAIEGGNYEQYF,TRBV25-1,TRBD1
CASSSYGAYETQYF,TRBV7-9,-
CASSPPSNRGIQYF,TRBV18,-
CASKLDSGVVYEQYF,TRBV5-1,-
CASSLDAPDRAPLGANVLTF,TRBV11-2,TRBD1
CASSPSAVSSYEQYF,TRBV9,-
CASSEFGRVDEQYF,TRBV2,-
CASSLVTGASLAGITDTQYF,TRBV5-1,-
CASSLDEYNEQFF,TRBV7-3,-
CASSQDGTNLASTDTQYF,TRBV14,-
CASSASLRTDENEAFF,TRBV9,-
CASSSDRGGEQFF,TRBV7-3,-
CASSMGSSYNEQFF,TRBV19,-
CASSHREPTNTEAFF,TRBV11-2,-
CASSVAGTGGYEQYF,TRBV9,TRBD1
CASSWTLAGGGYEQYF,TRBV5-1,TRBD2
CASSPGTSGLNEQFF,TRBV27,TRBD2